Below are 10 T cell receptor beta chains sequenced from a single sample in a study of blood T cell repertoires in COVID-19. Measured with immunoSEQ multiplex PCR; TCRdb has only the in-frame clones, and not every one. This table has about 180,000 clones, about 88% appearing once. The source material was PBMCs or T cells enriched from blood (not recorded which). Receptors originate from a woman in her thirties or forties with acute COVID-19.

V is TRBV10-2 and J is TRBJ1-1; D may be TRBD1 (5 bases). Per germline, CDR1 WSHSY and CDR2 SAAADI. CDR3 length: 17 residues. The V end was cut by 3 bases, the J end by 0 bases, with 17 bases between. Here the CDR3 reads CASSERGRGVLNTEAFF. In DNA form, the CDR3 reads TGCGCCAGCAGTGAACGAGGGAGGGGAGTATTGAACACTGAAGCTTTCTTT.

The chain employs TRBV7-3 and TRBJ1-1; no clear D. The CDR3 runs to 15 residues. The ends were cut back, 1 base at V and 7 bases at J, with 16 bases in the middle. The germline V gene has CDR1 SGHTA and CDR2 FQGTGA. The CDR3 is CASSLIRSGLGEAFF. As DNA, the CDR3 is TGTGCCAGCAGCTTAATAAGGAGCGGTCTCGGTGAAGCTTTCTTT.

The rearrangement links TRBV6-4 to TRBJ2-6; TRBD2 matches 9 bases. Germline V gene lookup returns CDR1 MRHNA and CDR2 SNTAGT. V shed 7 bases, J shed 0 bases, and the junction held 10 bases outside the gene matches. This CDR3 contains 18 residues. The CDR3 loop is CASTQVQREDSGANVLTF. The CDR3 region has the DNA TGTGCCAGCACCCAGGTCCAGCGGGAGGACTCTGGGGCCAACGTCCTGACTTTC.

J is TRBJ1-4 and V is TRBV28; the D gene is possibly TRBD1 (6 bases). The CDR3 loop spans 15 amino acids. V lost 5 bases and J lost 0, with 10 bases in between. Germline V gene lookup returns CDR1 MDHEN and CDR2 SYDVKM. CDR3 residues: CASSPRQATNEKLFF. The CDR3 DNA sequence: TGTGCCAGCAGTCCCCGACAGGCAACTAATGAAAAACTGTTTTTT.

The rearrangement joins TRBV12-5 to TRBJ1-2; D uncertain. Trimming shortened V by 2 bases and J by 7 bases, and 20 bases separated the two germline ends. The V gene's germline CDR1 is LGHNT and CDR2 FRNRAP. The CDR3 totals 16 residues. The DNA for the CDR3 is TGTGCTAGTGGTTTGAGGCTCCAGGCGGGCCTCTCTGGCTACACCTTC. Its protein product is CASGLRLQAGLSGYTF.

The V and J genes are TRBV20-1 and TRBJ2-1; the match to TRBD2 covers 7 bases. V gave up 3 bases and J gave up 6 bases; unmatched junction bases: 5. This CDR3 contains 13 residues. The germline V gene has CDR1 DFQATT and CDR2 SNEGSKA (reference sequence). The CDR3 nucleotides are TGCAGTGCTAGTACTCTAGCGGCCAATGAGCAGTTCTTC. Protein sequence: CSASTLAANEQFF.

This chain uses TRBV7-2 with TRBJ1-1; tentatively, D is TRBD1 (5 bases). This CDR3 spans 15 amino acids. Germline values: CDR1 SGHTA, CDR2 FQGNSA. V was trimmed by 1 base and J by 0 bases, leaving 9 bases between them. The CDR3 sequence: CASSLGTTVNTEAFF. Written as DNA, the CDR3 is TGTGCCAGCAGCTTAGGGACAACGGTGAACACTGAAGCTTTCTTT.

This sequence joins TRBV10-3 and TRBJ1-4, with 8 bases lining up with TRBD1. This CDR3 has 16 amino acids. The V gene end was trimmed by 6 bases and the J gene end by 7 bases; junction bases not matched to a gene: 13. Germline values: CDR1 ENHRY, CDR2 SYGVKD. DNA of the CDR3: TGTGCCATCAGCGACGCGACAGGGGCGGGCGGTGAAAAACTGTTTTTT. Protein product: CAISDATGAGGEKLFF.

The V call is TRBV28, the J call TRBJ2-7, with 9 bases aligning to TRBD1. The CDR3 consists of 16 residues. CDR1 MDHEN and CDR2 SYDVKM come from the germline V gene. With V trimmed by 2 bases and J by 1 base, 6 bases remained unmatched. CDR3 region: CASSLGDRAISYEQYF. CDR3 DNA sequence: TGTGCCAGCAGTTTAGGGGACAGGGCAATATCCTACGAGCAGTACTTC.

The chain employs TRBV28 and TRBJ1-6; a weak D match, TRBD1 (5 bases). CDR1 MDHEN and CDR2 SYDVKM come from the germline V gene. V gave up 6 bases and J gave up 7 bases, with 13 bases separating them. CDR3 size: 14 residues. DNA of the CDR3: TGTGCCAGCAGGCCCCAGGGTAACAATTCACCCCTCCACTTT. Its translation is CASRPQGNNSPLHF.